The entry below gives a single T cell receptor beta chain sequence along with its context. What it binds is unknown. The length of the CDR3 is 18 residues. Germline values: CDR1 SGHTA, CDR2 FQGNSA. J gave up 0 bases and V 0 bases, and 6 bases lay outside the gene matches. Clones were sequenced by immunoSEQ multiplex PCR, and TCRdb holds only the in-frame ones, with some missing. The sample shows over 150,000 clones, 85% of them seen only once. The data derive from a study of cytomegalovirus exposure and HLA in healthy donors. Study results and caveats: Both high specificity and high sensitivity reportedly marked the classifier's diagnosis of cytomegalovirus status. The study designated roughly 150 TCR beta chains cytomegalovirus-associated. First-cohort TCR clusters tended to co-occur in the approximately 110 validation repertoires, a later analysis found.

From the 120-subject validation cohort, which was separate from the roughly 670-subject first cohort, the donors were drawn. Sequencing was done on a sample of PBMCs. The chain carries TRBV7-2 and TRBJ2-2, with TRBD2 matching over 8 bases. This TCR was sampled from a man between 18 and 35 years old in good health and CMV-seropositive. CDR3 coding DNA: TGTGCCAGCAGCTTAGCAGCGGGGGCGTCGGCGAACACCGGGGAGCTGTTTTTT. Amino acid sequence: CASSLAAGASANTGELFF.